Shown below are 19 T cell receptor beta chains from a single sample sequenced in a study of cytomegalovirus exposure and HLA in healthy donors. In the PCR, 60 Vbeta and 13 Jbeta primers were used. Only in-frame clones appear in the TCRdb table, and some are missing; sequencing was by immunoSEQ multiplex PCR. Seen here are around 200,000 clones, 62% observed once, and the top ten hold around 2.9%. The specimen was PBMCs. The receptors shown here come from a middle-aged man in good health and CMV-seronegative.

This clone has a handful of counts. The V call is TRBV6-5, the J call TRBJ2-2; 9 nucleotides match TRBD2. Germline trimming cut 2 bases from V and 5 bases from J; bases unmatched to any gene: 3. This CDR3 is 15 amino acids long. In germline, CDR1 is MNHEY, CDR2 SVGAGI. The CDR3, as DNA: TGTGCCAGCAGTTACGGGCTAGCGGGAACCGGGGAGCTGTTTTTT. It translates to CASSYGLAGTGELFF.

Regarding this clone: The junction does not match germline at one end; this may be a read error. This chain uses TRBV28 with TRBJ2-5; D may be TRBD1 (5 bases). Germline assignment: CDR1 MDHEN and CDR2 SYDVKM. This CDR3 has 13 amino acids. In DNA form, the CDR3 reads TGTGCCAGCAGTTTTGAGATGAGGACAAACCCGGACTTC. This sequence encodes CASSFEMRTNPDF.

The sample holds many counts of this clone. The chain is built from TRBV6-5 and TRBJ1-1, with TRBD1 matching 7 bases. The junction had 5 bases not matched to a gene; V was cut back by 6 bases and J by 1 base. The V gene's germline CDR1 is MNHEY and CDR2 SVGAGI. The CDR3 length is 14 residues. The CDR3: CASRKGQTNTEAFF. The CDR3 region has the DNA TGTGCCAGCAGAAAGGGACAGACGAACACTGAAGCTTTCTTT.

This chain connects TRBV4-1 to TRBJ2-7; 7 bases align to TRBD1. Germline trimming cut 8 bases from V and 3 bases from J; bases unmatched to any gene: 7. This CDR3 region has 13 residues. Germline values: CDR1 MGHRA, CDR2 YSYEKL. The CDR3 sequence is CASGPGQSYEQYF. The CDR3 DNA reads as TGCGCCAGCGGTCCGGGACAGAGCTACGAGCAGTACTTC.

This clone was counted between two and nine times. The chain joins TRBV5-3 to TRBJ2-3, with D possibly TRBD1 on 5 matching bases. TRBV5-3 is known as an ORF, though its function is uncertain. The V end lost 0 bases, the J end lost 6 bases, and 11 bases lay between the germline ends. This CDR3 has 14 amino acids. CDR3 loop: CARSLGKQGDTQYF. The CDR3 DNA is TGTGCCAGAAGCTTGGGTAAGCAGGGTGATACGCAGTATTTT.

The chain combines TRBV30 with TRBJ1-1; 9 bases agree with TRBD1. The germline V gene has CDR1 GTSNPN and CDR2 SVGIG (reference sequence). The CDR3 covers 11 residues. V shed 8 bases and J 4 bases; nucleotides not matched to a gene: 2. In DNA form, the CDR3 reads TGTGCCCGACAGGGGGGCACTGAAGCTTTCTTT. Translated: CARQGGTEAFF.

The genes are TRBV30 and TRBJ2-1, with 7 bases aligning to TRBD1. The CDR3 consists of 15 residues. The ends lost 7 bases at V and 0 bases at J; junction bases unmatched: 9. Looked up from germline, CDR1 is GTSNPN and CDR2 is SVGIG (reference sequence). In nucleotides, the CDR3 is TGTGCCTCCGACAGACAGGGAAGCTCCTACAATGAGCAGTTCTTC. Translating gives CASDRQGSSYNEQFF.

The V gene is TRBV10-1, the J gene TRBJ2-1, with 14 nucleotides matching TRBD2. The CDR3 has 18 residues. V lost 0 bases and J lost 8; bases outside the gene matches: 9. Germline V gives CDR1 WNHNN, CDR2 SYGVQD (reference sequence). This CDR3 is CASSESLRGTSGGYEQFF. Here the CDR3 DNA reads TGCGCCAGCAGTGAGTCCCTTAGGGGGACTAGCGGGGGATATGAGCAGTTCTTC.

The chain couples TRBV11-1 to TRBJ2-7; TRBD2 might be the D (6 bases). With 7 bases removed from V and 0 bases from J, the gap between germline ends came to 13 bases. The CDR3 consists of 14 residues. Germline V gives CDR1 SGHAT, CDR2 FQDESV (reference sequence). CDR3 sequence (DNA): TGTGCCAGCACGCGGGACGGGAGCTCCTACGAGCAGTACTTC. It translates to CASTRDGSSYEQYF. The whole variable domain, filled in from reference TRBV11-1 and TRBJ2-7, reads EAEVAQSPRYKITEKSQAVAFWCDPISGHATLYWYRQILGQGPELLVQFQDESVVDDSQLPKDRFSAERLKGVDSTLKIQPAELGDSAMYLCASTRDGSSYEQYFGPGTRLTVT.

This clone was detected a few times. Written as DNA, the CDR3 is TGTGCCATCAGTGAGTCTCTAGCGGGAAACACCGGGGAGCTGTTTTTT. This sequence encodes CAISESLAGNTGELFF. The gene calls are TRBV10-3 and TRBJ2-2, with 9 nucleotides matching TRBD2. The junction had 1 base not matched to a gene; V was cut back by 0 bases and J by 2 bases. Germline CDR1 is ENHRY and CDR2 is SYGVKD. CDR3 length: 16 residues.

The J gene is TRBJ2-6, the V gene TRBV5-4, with 7 bases matching TRBD2. Trimming at V came to 5 bases and at J to 0 bases, leaving 2 bases not matched to a gene. Germline values: CDR1 SGHNT, CDR2 YYREEE (reference sequence). The CDR3 is made up of 15 amino acids. The CDR3 sequence: CASSPGGSGANVLTF. The DNA of the CDR3 is TGTGCCAGCAGTCCGGGGGGCTCTGGGGCCAACGTCCTGACTTTC.

The chain recombines TRBV10-3 with TRBJ2-3; 10 bases are shared with TRBD2. CDR3 length equals 14 residues. The J segment lost 5 bases and the V segment lost 5 bases, leaving 4 bases of the junction unmatched. Germline assignment: CDR1 ENHRY and CDR2 SYGVKD. The CDR3 region is CAISSGRALDTQYF. In nucleotides, the CDR3 is TGTGCCATCAGTAGCGGGAGGGCCTTAGATACGCAGTATTTT.

The V call is TRBV5-6, the J call TRBJ2-7; 9 nucleotides line up with TRBD1. J lost 3 bases, V lost 5 bases, and 9 bases had no gene match. From germline, CDR1 is SGHDT and CDR2 YYEEEE. CDR3 length: 15 residues. CDR3 in DNA: TGTGCCAGCAGTACAGGGGGCTCATCGGGCTACGAGCAGTACTTC. Translating gives CASSTGGSSGYEQYF.

This chain uses TRBV6-1 with TRBJ2-7; 7 bases map to TRBD1. This CDR3 region has 14 residues. The V segment lost 0 bases and the J segment 7 bases; nucleotides outside the gene matches: 6. Germline V lookup: CDR1 MNHNS, CDR2 SASEGT. CDR3 in amino acids: CASSEAPGGGEQYF. In DNA form, the CDR3 reads TGTGCCAGCAGTGAAGCACCAGGGGGTGGTGAGCAGTACTTC.

The genes are TRBV7-8 and TRBJ2-3; the D is unclear. Germline-derived CDR1 and CDR2 are SGHVS and FQNEAQ. The CDR3 sequence is 13 residues long. The germline V and J ends were trimmed by 6 bases and 2 bases, with 9 bases remaining between them. As DNA, the CDR3 is TGTGCCAGCAGACCCCGAGCCACAGATACGCAGTATTTT. Its translation: CASRPRATDTQYF.

The chain links TRBV30 to TRBJ1-5; 8 positions match TRBD1. The V and J ends lost 0 bases and 7 bases, in that order; junction bases with no gene match: 2. The CDR3 covers 13 residues. Germline-derived CDR1 and CDR2 are GTSNPN and SVGIG (reference sequence). CDR3 amino acids: CAWSVGTGQPQHF. CDR3 nucleotide sequence: TGTGCCTGGAGTGTCGGGACAGGCCAGCCCCAGCATTTT.

This clone was seen more than once but under ten times. CDR3 residues: CASSEGDLGYTEAFF. CDR3 nucleotides: TGTGCCAGCAGTGAAGGGGACTTAGGGTACACTGAAGCTTTCTTT. The chain recombines TRBV6-1 with TRBJ1-1; D might be TRBD1 (5 bases). Trimming left V 1 base short and J 3 bases short, with 12 bases between. This CDR3 is built from 15 residues. Germline V CDR1 and CDR2: MNHNS, SASEGT.

Notes on this clone: Other DNA sequences of this sample code for an identical CDR3. The chain recombines TRBV5-1 with TRBJ1-4, with D unresolved. V shed 0 bases and J shed 0 bases, with 6 bases lying between them. The CDR3 contains 15 residues. From germline, CDR1 is SGHRS and CDR2 YFSETQ. The CDR3 region is CASSLEGATNEKLFF. The CDR3 DNA is TGCGCCAGCAGCTTGGAGGGAGCAACTAATGAAAAACTGTTTTTT.

The rearrangement joins TRBV19 to TRBJ2-7; 9 bases align to TRBD1. The germline CDR1 and CDR2 sequences are LNHDA and SQIVND (reference sequence). The length of the CDR3 is 14 residues. The V segment lost 4 bases and the J segment 2 bases; nucleotides outside the gene matches: 3. CDR3 bases: TGTGCCAGTAGTAGGGGACAGGGCCCCTACGAGCAGTACTTC. Encoded protein: CASSRGQGPYEQYF.